These 18 T cell receptor beta chains were all obtained from the same sample, sequenced in a study of T cells after yellow fever vaccination. TCRdb reprocessed the 5' RACE reads via MiXCR and lists one record per CDR3 protein. The repertoire includes roughly 150,000 distinct CDR3 sequences, roughly 6.7% of them detected once, and 0.5% to 0.65% sits in the top ten. Sequencing was performed on CD4+ T cells sorted from PBMCs, taken 10 days after the yellow fever booster vaccination. The origin of the receptors is a man aged 30-40 years who received the YFV17D yellow fever vaccine.

This clonotype has a count of ten or more. This sequence joins TRBV5-1 and TRBJ2-5; 11 bases align to TRBD1. Germline V CDR1 and CDR2: SGHRS, YFSETQ. This CDR3 spans 15 amino acids. V lost 4 bases and J lost 4; bases outside the gene matches: 6. CDR3 bases: TGCGCCAGCAGCCCCCTCGGGACAGGGGGAGAGACCCAGTACTTC. Encoded protein: CASSPLGTGGETQYF.

This clonotype was seen ten or more times. The chain has TRBV12-3 or TRBV12-4 and TRBJ2-1; possibly TRBD2 for D (5 bases). Trimming stripped 6 bases from V and 7 bases from J, with 10 bases between. The CDR3 length is 12 residues. The CDR3 is CASRTSGNEQFF. The CDR3 bases are TGTGCCAGCAGAACAAGCGGAAATGAGCAGTTCTTC.

This clonotype occurred a few times. This sequence joins TRBV7-2 and TRBJ2-7, with TRBD1 matching 7 bases. The CDR3 extends over 16 amino acids. J lost 5 bases, V lost 4 bases, and 14 bases had no gene match. Germline V gives CDR1 SGHTA, CDR2 FQGNSA. The CDR3, as DNA: TGTGCCAGCAGCTCCAAAAGACAGGGAAAAAGTCACGAGCAGTACTTC. Amino acids: CASSSKRQGKSHEQYF.

This clonotype was seen ten or more times. The rearrangement links TRBV12-3 or TRBV12-4 to TRBJ1-4; no clear D gene. The V gene lost 4 bases and the J gene lost 7 bases, with 16 bases spanning the gap. The CDR3 is 15 amino acids. This chain's CDR3 is CASSSRLTKSEKLFF. Written as DNA, the CDR3 is TGTGCCAGCAGTTCGCGCCTCACAAAAAGTGAAAAACTGTTTTTT.

J is TRBJ2-7 and V is TRBV20-1; D gene uncertain. Germline CDR1 reads DFQATT; CDR2 reads SNEGSKA (reference sequence). Trimming removed 6 bases from V and 3 bases from J, with 9 bases in between. The CDR3 has 11 amino acids. CDR3 in DNA: TGCAGTGCCTTTTCAGGCTACGAGCAGTACTTC. Its protein product is CSAFSGYEQYF.

DNA for the CDR3: TGTGCCAGCAGTCCGATAGCGGAGGGGGCCTACGAGCAGTACTTC. Translated, it gives CASSPIAEGAYEQYF. The V call is TRBV28, the J call TRBJ2-7; either TRBD1 or TRBD2 may fit D (6 bases each). CDR1 is MDHEN and CDR2 is SYDVKM in the germline V gene. The length of the CDR3 is 15 residues. V lost 5 bases to trimming and J lost 2 bases, with 16 bases between them. The variable domain in full, with the rest retrieved from reference TRBV28 and TRBJ2-7, is DVKVTQSSRYLVKRTGEKVFLECVQDMDHENMFWYRQDPGLGLRLIYFSYDVKMKEKGDIPEGYSVSREKKERFSLILESASTNQTSMYLCASSPIAEGAYEQYFGPGTRLTVT.

In its sample, this clonotype was seen many times. The chain links TRBV28 to TRBJ1-4; 10 nucleotides match TRBD1. The CDR3 runs 14 residues. J gave up 4 bases and V 5 bases, and 1 base lay outside the gene matches. Germline V gene sequence: CDR1 MDHEN, CDR2 SYDVKM. CDR3 bases: TGTGCCAGCAGTGACAGGGGGCTTAATGAAAAACTGTTTTTT. This encodes CASSDRGLNEKLFF.

This clonotype appeared many times. The chain couples TRBV7-9 to TRBJ2-7, with 7 bases aligning to TRBD2. The CDR3 spans 17 residues. Germline-derived CDR1 and CDR2 are SEHNR and FQNEAQ (reference sequence). V shed 2 bases and J 7 bases; nucleotides not matched to a gene: 17. The CDR3 DNA is TGTGCCAGCAGCTTACGGTTATCTCGGGAGGTCCTGGAAGAGCAGTACTTC. Its translation: CASSLRLSREVLEEQYF.

This clonotype was recorded at least ten times. V and J are TRBV27 and TRBJ2-7, with 9 positions matching TRBD2. In germline, CDR1 is MNHEY, CDR2 SMNVEV (reference sequence). The V segment lost 5 bases and the J segment 7 bases; nucleotides outside the gene matches: 18. The CDR3 is 17 amino acids. CDR3 protein: CASSTEGDSGGTREQYF. The DNA of the CDR3 is TGTGCCAGCAGTACAGAGGGGGATAGCGGGGGTACGCGGGAGCAGTACTTC.

This clonotype was observed at least ten times. This sequence joins TRBV12-3 or TRBV12-4 and TRBJ2-3; TRBD2 aligns across 8 bases. J lost 2 bases, V lost 5 bases, and 12 bases had no gene match. CDR3 length equals 17 residues. CDR3 bases: TGTGCCAGCAGTCCCCGGGGGGGCCCTACCTTCACAGATACGCAGTATTTT. This translates into CASSPRGGPTFTDTQYF.

This clonotype appeared many times. This chain joins TRBV20-1 and TRBJ2-5, with unresolved D. V was pared by 5 bases and J by 0 bases, with 13 bases between. CDR1 is DFQATT and CDR2 is SNEGSKA in the germline V gene (reference sequence). This CDR3 is 14 amino acids long. CDR3 residues: CSALTTSNQETQYF. CDR3 bases: TGCAGTGCTTTGACGACCAGCAACCAAGAGACCCAGTACTTC.

The gene calls are TRBV5-5 and TRBJ2-3; D ambiguous. Trimming left V 4 bases short and J 9 bases short, with 15 bases between. Germline V gene data show CDR1 as SGHKS and CDR2 as YYEKEE (reference sequence). The CDR3 runs to 13 residues. The CDR3 sequence: CASSPGFLCTQYF. The CDR3 DNA reads as TGTGCCAGCAGCCCCGGGTTCCTCTGCACGCAGTATTTT.

The rearrangement links TRBV5-1 to TRBJ2-3; D is uncertain. The CDR3 extends over 15 amino acids. Germline V gene lookup returns CDR1 SGHRS and CDR2 YFSETQ. Trimming removed 4 bases from V and 2 bases from J, with 14 bases in between. CDR3 in DNA: TGCGCCAGCAGCCGAGATAGGGATCTCACAGATACGCAGTATTTT. Protein: CASSRDRDLTDTQYF.

This clonotype was detected many times. CDR3 residues: CASRAGTTYSYEQYF. DNA for the CDR3: TGTGCCAGCAGAGCCGGGACGACCTACTCCTACGAGCAGTACTTC. V gene TRBV2 combines with J gene TRBJ2-7, with D perhaps matching TRBD1 or TRBD2 (5 bases each). The germline CDR1 and CDR2 sequences are SNHLY and FYNNEI. This CDR3 has 15 amino acids. The germline V and J ends were trimmed by 6 bases and 0 bases, with 15 bases remaining between them.

This clonotype was observed many times. As DNA, the CDR3 is TGTGCCAGCAGCTTAGTCGTGGGTGAAAACATTCAGTACTTC. Amino acid sequence: CASSLVVGENIQYF. The chain joins TRBV7-2 to TRBJ2-4; D remains ambiguous. The V end lost 1 base, the J end lost 5 bases, and 9 bases lay between the germline ends. Germline CDR1 is SGHTA and CDR2 is FQGNSA. The CDR3 extends over 14 amino acids. Complete variable domain (other parts from reference TRBV7-2 and TRBJ2-4): GAGVSQSPSNKVTEKGKDVELRCDPISGHTALYWYRQSLGQGLEFLIYFQGNSAPDKSGLPSDRFSAERTGGSVSTLTIQRTQQEDSAVYLCASSLVVGENIQYFGAGTRLSVL.

This clonotype was seen many times. This chain connects TRBV7-2 to TRBJ2-2; D remains ambiguous. The V gene's germline CDR1 is SGHTA and CDR2 FQGNSA. The V and J ends lost 6 bases and 2 bases respectively, with 7 bases between them. The CDR3 totals 13 residues. CDR3 DNA sequence: TGTGCCAGCAGGCATACCAACACCGGGGAGCTGTTTTTT. This gives the protein CASRHTNTGELFF.

About this clonotype: A single base separates this from a much larger clone, so it may be a read error. The missing conserved phenylalanine or tryptophan at the end of this CDR3 makes a read error likely. This chain uses TRBV9 with TRBJ2-1; 9 nucleotides align to TRBD2. This CDR3 has 15 residues. Germline V gene lookup returns CDR1 SGDLS and CDR2 YYNGEE. Trimming took 0 bases from V and 5 from J; bases not matched to a gene: 3. The CDR3 bases are TGTGCCAGCAGCGTAGGGACTAGCGAGCACAATGAGCAGTTCTAC. Its protein product is CASSVGTSEHNEQFY.

In this sample, this clonotype turned up many times. The chain employs TRBV5-1 and TRBJ1-6; D is unresolved. Trimming left V 0 bases short and J 10 bases short, with 5 bases between. CDR1 and CDR2 from the germline V gene are SGHRS and YFSETQ. This CDR3 has 12 amino acids. Here the CDR3 reads CASSLDGSPLHF. DNA of the CDR3: TGCGCCAGCAGCTTGGATGGCTCACCCCTCCACTTT.